This T cell receptor beta chain was profiled in a study of blood T cell repertoires in COVID-19. Study background: Whether acute or convalescent, the COVID-19 samples came from the United States, Italy and Spain.

Germline CDR1 and CDR2: SGHNT and YYREEE (reference sequence). The CDR3 runs to 16 residues. V shed 0 bases and J 2 bases; nucleotides not matched to a gene: 6. Participants reported their clinical history, and cohort assignment relied on those reports. Original processing methods: Reference gene primer amplification gave estimated nucleated cell counts. Method: immunoSEQ multiplex PCR; TCRdb's copy keeps in-frame clones and lacks some. For V, J and clone size, that table is used; D and trimming come from the DNA. The data hold approximately 300,000 clones, with roughly 90% observed a single time. The sequencing sample was made of PBMCs or T cells enriched from blood (not recorded which). This receptor was obtained from a man aged 60 to 75 who had recovered from COVID-19. V and J are TRBV5-4 and TRBJ2-5, with 8 bases aligning to TRBD2. CDR3 amino acids: CASSLVLRGRQETQYF. The CDR3 DNA is TGTGCCAGCAGCTTGGTTTTGCGCGGGAGGCAAGAGACCCAGTACTTC.